One and the same sample provided the 20 T cell receptor beta chains below, sequenced in a study of CD8+CD57+ T cells in acquired aplastic anemia. The use of genomic DNA as template underpinned the TCR beta VDJ and CDR3 profiling. TCRdb analysed the reads with MiXCR anew, one entry per CDR3 protein. The sample holds 100,000 to 130,000 distinct CDR3 sequences; around 50% are singletons and the top ten take around a third. Sequenced material: sorted CD4+, CD8+, or CD8+CD57+ T cells (not recorded which) from PBMCs. The source of these receptors is a human donor in good health, serving as a control.

This clonotype has a count of ten or more. This chain links TRBV4-1 with TRBJ2-7; TRBD1 is a possible D gene (6 bases). The germline CDR1 and CDR2 sequences are MGHRA and YSYEKL. V was trimmed by 3 bases and J by 0 bases, leaving 9 bases between them. CDR3 length: 14 amino acids. The CDR3 DNA sequence: TGCGCCAGCAGCCACCCAGGGGCCTCCTACGAGCAGTACTTC. Protein product: CASSHPGASYEQYF.

This chain links TRBV7-2 with TRBJ2-3; 7 bases are shared with TRBD1. This CDR3 region has 16 residues. Losses at the gene ends were 1 base for V and 0 bases for J; bases not matched to a gene: 4. The germline gives CDR1 SGHTA, CDR2 FQGNSA. The CDR3 here is CASSLGTGSSTDTQYF. The CDR3, as DNA: TGTGCCAGCAGCTTAGGGACAGGCTCTAGCACAGATACGCAGTATTTT. Variable domain in full (rest from reference TRBV7-2 and TRBJ2-3): GAGVSQSPSNKVTEKGKDVELRCDPISGHTALYWYRQSLGQGLEFLIYFQGNSAPDKSGLPSDRFSAERTGGSVSTLTIQRTQQEDSAVYLCASSLGTGSSTDTQYFGPGTRLTVL.

This clonotype was detected ten times or more. V gene TRBV7-2 combines with J gene TRBJ1-1, with unresolved D. Trimming removed 1 base at V and 3 bases at J, with 12 bases between. CDR1 and CDR2 (germline): SGHTA, FQGNSA. The CDR3 spans 15 residues. CDR3 residues: CASSLGGGSYTEAFF. The CDR3 bases are TGTGCCAGCAGCTTAGGCGGCGGCAGTTACACTGAAGCTTTCTTT.

This clonotype was picked up many times. The chain joins TRBV6-5 to TRBJ1-2; no reliable D call. Looked up from germline, CDR1 is MNHEY and CDR2 is SVGAGI. The CDR3 is made up of 15 amino acids. V lost 2 bases and J 2 bases, leaving 12 bases between the germline ends. The CDR3 spells CASSYGIGLNYGYTF. CDR3 DNA sequence: TGTGCCAGCAGTTACGGTATAGGACTCAACTATGGCTACACCTTC.

This clonotype has a count of ten or more. The chain carries TRBV24-1 and TRBJ2-5; TRBD2 matches 11 bases. Trimming cost V 7 bases and J 3 bases; bases outside gene matches: 6. This CDR3 region has 15 residues. CDR1 is KGHDR, CDR2 SFDVKD, per germline. The CDR3 reads CATRMLAGGKETQYF. The DNA for the CDR3 is TGTGCCACCAGGATGCTAGCGGGGGGAAAAGAGACCCAGTACTTC.

This clonotype was counted only a few times. This chain joins TRBV9 and TRBJ2-3, with D hard to call. V shed 0 bases and J shed 10 bases, with 6 bases lying between them. CDR3 length: 11 residues. Germline-derived CDR1 and CDR2 are SGDLS and YYNGEE. The CDR3 nucleotides are TGTGCCAGCAGCGTAGCAGGACCGCAGTATTTT. It translates to CASSVAGPQYF.

V and J are TRBV25-1 and TRBJ2-3, with D perhaps matching TRBD2 (7 bases). The CDR3 is 14 amino acids. Germline CDR1 is MGHDK and CDR2 is SYGVNS. V lost 6 bases and J 4 bases, leaving 14 bases between the germline ends. The CDR3 nucleotides are TGTGCCAGCAGCCCGGGGGGCGGGTCAGATACGCAGTATTTT. Protein: CASSPGGGSDTQYF. The variable domain in full, with the rest retrieved from reference TRBV25-1 and TRBJ2-3, is EADIYQTPRYLVIGTGKKITLECSQTMGHDKMYWYQQDPGMELHLIHYSYGVNSTEKGDLSSESTVSRIRTEHFPLTLESARPSHTSQYLCASSPGGGSDTQYFGPGTRLTVL.

The rearrangement joins TRBV25-1 to TRBJ2-3; possibly TRBD2 for D (6 bases). This CDR3 is built from 14 residues. V lost 2 bases, J lost 8 bases, and 14 bases lay in between. In germline, CDR1 is MGHDK, CDR2 SYGVNS. CDR3 sequence (DNA): TGTGCCAGCAGTGAACCCCGAGGAGGGGCTACGCAGTATTTT. It codes for CASSEPRGGATQYF.

The chain recombines TRBV7-6 with TRBJ2-5; D might be TRBD2 (5 bases). CDR3 length: 13 amino acids. Germline V gives CDR1 SGHVS, CDR2 FNYEAQ. With 5 bases removed from V and 5 bases from J, the gap between germline ends came to 12 bases. The CDR3 loop is CASSPASGETQYF. Written as DNA, the CDR3 is TGTGCCAGCAGCCCGGCTTCGGGGGAGACCCAGTACTTC.

This clonotype showed up just a few times. The chain couples TRBV19 to TRBJ2-7, with 11 bases identical to TRBD2. After removal of 3 bases from V and 3 bases from J, the junction contained 4 bases not matched to a gene. CDR3 size: 15 residues. Germline-derived CDR1 and CDR2 are LNHDA and SQIVND (reference sequence). CDR3 residues: CASSITSGGSYEQYF. The CDR3 DNA is TGTGCCAGTAGTATCACTAGCGGGGGAAGCTACGAGCAGTACTTC. Combining the CDR3 with reference TRBV19 and TRBJ2-7 gives the whole variable domain DGGITQSPKYLFRKEGQNVTLSCEQNLNHDAMYWYRQDPGQGLRLIYYSQIVNDFQKGDIAEGYSVSREKKESFPLTVTSAQKNPTAFYLCASSITSGGSYEQYFGPGTRLTVT.

This clonotype showed up just a few times. A much larger clone is a single base away; this may be a read error. The CDR3, as DNA: TGCAGCGTTGAAACGGTACAGGGTTACGGTCGTCCCGGGGAGCTGTTTTTT. As protein: CSVETVQGYGRPGELFF. The chain links TRBV29-1 to TRBJ2-2; a weak D match, TRBD1 (6 bases). V gave up 2 bases and J gave up 6 bases, with 22 bases separating them. The CDR3 extends over 17 amino acids. Germline V CDR1 and CDR2: SQVTM, ANQGSEA.

V gene TRBV7-8 combines with J gene TRBJ1-1; D ambiguous. The CDR3 covers 14 residues. V lost 7 bases to trimming and J lost 1 base, with 13 bases between them. CDR1 SGHVS and CDR2 FQNEAQ come from the germline V gene. CDR3 in amino acids: CASKDHYANTEAFF. The CDR3 nucleotides read TGTGCCAGCAAAGACCATTATGCGAACACTGAAGCTTTCTTT.

The rearrangement uses TRBV5-1 and TRBJ1-1, with a weak D call TRBD1 (5 bases). V shed 4 bases and J shed 1 base, with 11 bases lying between them. The CDR3 contains 14 residues. CDR1 is SGHRS and CDR2 is YFSETQ in the germline V gene. In DNA form, the CDR3 reads TGCGCCAGCAGCCGACAGACATCGAACACTGAAGCTTTCTTT. Its protein product is CASSRQTSNTEAFF.

This clonotype showed up many times. The V and J genes are TRBV4-1 and TRBJ1-1, with a weak D call TRBD1 (6 bases). CDR1 and CDR2 from the germline V gene are MGHRA and YSYEKL. The germline V and J ends were trimmed by 5 bases and 6 bases, with 19 bases remaining between them. The CDR3 consists of 15 residues. The CDR3 loop is CASSTLEGQSPEAFF. Here the CDR3 DNA reads TGCGCCAGCAGCACGCTGGAAGGACAGAGTCCTGAAGCTTTCTTT.

This chain connects TRBV7-2 to TRBJ2-7; D remains unclear. Germline V gives CDR1 SGHTA, CDR2 FQGNSA. V gave up 5 bases and J gave up 3 bases, with 8 bases separating them. There are 12 residues in the CDR3. The DNA for the CDR3 is TGTGCCAGCAGCCGAGTAAACTACGAGCAGTACTTC. It translates to CASSRVNYEQYF.

This clonotype was picked up many times. V and J are TRBV2 and TRBJ2-3; 7 bases match TRBD1. V was pared by 9 bases and J by 0 bases, with 6 bases of the junction left unmatched. Germline assignment: CDR1 SNHLY and CDR2 FYNNEI. The CDR3 length is 14 residues. This chain's CDR3 is CARWTGVSTDTQYF. Here the CDR3 DNA reads TGTGCCAGATGGACAGGCGTTAGCACAGATACGCAGTATTTT.

This clonotype was observed a handful of times. V gene TRBV19 combines with J gene TRBJ1-5; D is unclear. The germline CDR1 and CDR2 sequences are LNHDA and SQIVND (reference sequence). The V and J ends lost 3 bases and 4 bases respectively, with 7 bases between them. CDR3 length: 13 amino acids. CDR3 nucleotides: TGTGCCAGTAGTATTGGGGATAATCAGCCCCAGCATTTT. Translated, it gives CASSIGDNQPQHF.

This clonotype was detected many times. This chain links TRBV6-5 with TRBJ2-1, with D maybe TRBD1 (5 bases). V lost 3 bases and J lost 6, with 9 bases in between. CDR3 length equals 13 residues. The germline V gene encodes CDR1 MNHEY and CDR2 SVGAGI. The CDR3 DNA sequence: TGTGCCAGCAGTTATCCAGGGATCAATGAGCAGTTCTTC. Translation gives CASSYPGINEQFF.

The chain joins TRBV2 to TRBJ2-7, with D maybe TRBD1 (5 bases). Trimming took 6 bases from V and 6 from J, leaving 15 bases between them. Germline loops: CDR1 SNHLY, CDR2 FYNNEI. CDR3 length equals 13 residues. DNA for the CDR3: TGTGCCAGCAGCTTACAGGCTAGTGTCGAGCAGTACTTC. Its translation: CASSLQASVEQYF.

J is TRBJ2-6 and V is TRBV7-8; D might be TRBD1 or TRBD2, each matching 5 bases. V gave up 5 bases and J gave up 6 bases, with 11 bases separating them. Germline loops: CDR1 SGHVS, CDR2 FQNEAQ. This CDR3 has 14 amino acids. In DNA, the CDR3 is TGTGCCAGCAGCCCCCAGGGAGTGGCCAACGTCCTGACTTTC. Translating gives CASSPQGVANVLTF.